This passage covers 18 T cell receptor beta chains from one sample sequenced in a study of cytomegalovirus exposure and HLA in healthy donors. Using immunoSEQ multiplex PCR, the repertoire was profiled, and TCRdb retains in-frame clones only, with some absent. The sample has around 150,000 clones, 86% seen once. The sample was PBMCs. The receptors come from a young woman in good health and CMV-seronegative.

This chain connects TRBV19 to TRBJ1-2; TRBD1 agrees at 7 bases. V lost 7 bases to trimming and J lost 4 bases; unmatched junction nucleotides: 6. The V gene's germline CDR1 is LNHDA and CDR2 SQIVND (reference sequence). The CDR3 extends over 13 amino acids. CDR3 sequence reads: CASTDRAFYGYTF. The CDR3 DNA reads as TGTGCCAGTACTGACAGGGCCTTCTATGGCTACACCTTC.

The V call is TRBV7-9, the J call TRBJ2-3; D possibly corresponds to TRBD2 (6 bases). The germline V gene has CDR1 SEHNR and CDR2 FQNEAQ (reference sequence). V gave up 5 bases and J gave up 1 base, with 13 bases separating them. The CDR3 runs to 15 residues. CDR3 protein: CASSEIAEGTDTQYF. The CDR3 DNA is TGTGCCAGCAGCGAGATAGCGGAAGGCACAGATACGCAGTATTTT.

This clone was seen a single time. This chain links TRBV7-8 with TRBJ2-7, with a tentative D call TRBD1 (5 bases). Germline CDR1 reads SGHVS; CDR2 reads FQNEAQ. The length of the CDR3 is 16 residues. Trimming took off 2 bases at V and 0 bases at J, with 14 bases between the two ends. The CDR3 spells CASSLYPKDTSYEQYF. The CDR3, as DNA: TGTGCCAGCAGCTTATACCCCAAGGACACCTCCTACGAGCAGTACTTC.

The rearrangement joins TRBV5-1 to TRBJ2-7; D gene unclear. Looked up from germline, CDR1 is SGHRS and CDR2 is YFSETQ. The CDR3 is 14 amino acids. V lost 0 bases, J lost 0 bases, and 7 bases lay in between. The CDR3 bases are TGCGCCAGCAGCTTGGAAAGCCACTCCTACGAGCAGTACTTC. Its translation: CASSLESHSYEQYF.

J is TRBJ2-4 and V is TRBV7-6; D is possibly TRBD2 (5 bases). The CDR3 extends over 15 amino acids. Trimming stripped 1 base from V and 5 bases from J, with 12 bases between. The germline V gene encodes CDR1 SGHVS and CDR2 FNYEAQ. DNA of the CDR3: TGTGCCAGCAGCTTAGAGAGTGGAGGACAAAACATTCAGTACTTC. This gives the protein CASSLESGGQNIQYF.

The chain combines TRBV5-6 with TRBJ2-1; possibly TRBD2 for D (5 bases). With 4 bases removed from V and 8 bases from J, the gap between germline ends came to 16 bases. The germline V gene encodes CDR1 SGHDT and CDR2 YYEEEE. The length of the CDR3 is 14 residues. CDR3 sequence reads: CASSMIGNLYEQFF. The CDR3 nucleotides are TGTGCCAGCAGCATGATCGGGAACCTTTATGAGCAGTTCTTC.

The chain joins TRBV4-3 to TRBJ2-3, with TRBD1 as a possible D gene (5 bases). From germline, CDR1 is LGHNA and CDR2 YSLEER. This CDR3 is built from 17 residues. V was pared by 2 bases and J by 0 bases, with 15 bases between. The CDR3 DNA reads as TGCGCCAGCAGCCAACAGGGCTCAGGGTTTAGCACAGATACGCAGTATTTT. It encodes CASSQQGSGFSTDTQYF.

CDR3 DNA: TGCAGCGTTGGACTAGCGGGCCTACTGAACACCGGGGAGCTGTTTTTT. This gives the protein CSVGLAGLLNTGELFF. This sequence joins TRBV29-1 and TRBJ2-2, with TRBD2 identical over 10 bases. CDR3 length equals 16 residues. The V and J ends lost 4 bases and 1 base, in that order; junction bases with no gene match: 6. Germline CDR1 SQVTM, CDR2 ANQGSEA.

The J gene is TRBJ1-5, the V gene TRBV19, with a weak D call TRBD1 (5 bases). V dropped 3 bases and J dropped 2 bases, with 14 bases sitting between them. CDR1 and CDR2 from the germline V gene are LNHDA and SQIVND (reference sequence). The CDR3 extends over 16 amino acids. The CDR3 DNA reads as TGTGCCAGTAGTATTATATCAGGGAGGGGCAATCAGCCCCAGCATTTT. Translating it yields CASSIISGRGNQPQHF.

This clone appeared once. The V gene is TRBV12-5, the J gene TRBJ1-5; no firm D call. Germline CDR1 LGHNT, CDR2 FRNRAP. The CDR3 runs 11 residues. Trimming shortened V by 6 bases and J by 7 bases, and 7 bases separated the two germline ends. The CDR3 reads CASGTGQPQHF. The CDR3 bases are TGTGCTAGTGGAACGGGGCAGCCCCAGCATTTT.

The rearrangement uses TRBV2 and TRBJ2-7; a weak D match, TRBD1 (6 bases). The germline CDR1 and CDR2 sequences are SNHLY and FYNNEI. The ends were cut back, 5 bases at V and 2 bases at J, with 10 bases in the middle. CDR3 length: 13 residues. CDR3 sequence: CASSRTDTYEQYF. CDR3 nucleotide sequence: TGTGCCAGCAGTCGGACAGATACCTACGAGCAGTACTTC. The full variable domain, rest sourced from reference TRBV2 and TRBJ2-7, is EPEVTQTPSHQVTQMGQEVILRCVPISNHLYFYWYRQILGQKVEFLVSFYNNEISEKSEIFDDQFSVERPDGSNFTLKIRSTKLEDSAMYFCASSRTDTYEQYFGPGTRLTVT.

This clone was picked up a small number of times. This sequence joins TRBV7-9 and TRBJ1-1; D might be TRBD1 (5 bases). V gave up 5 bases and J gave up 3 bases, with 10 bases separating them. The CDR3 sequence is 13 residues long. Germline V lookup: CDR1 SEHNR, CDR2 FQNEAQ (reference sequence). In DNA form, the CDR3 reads TGTGCCAGCAGCGGATTGACAGACACTGAAGCTTTCTTT. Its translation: CASSGLTDTEAFF.

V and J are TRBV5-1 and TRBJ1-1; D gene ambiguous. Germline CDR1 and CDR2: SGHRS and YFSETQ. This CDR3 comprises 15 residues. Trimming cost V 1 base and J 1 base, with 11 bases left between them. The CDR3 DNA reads TGCGCCAGCAGCTTGTCGGTGAGCCAGAACACTGAAGCTTTCTTT. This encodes CASSLSVSQNTEAFF.

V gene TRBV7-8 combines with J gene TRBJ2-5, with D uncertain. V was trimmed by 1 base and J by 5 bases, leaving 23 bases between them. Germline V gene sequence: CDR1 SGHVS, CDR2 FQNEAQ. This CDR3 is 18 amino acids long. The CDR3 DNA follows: TGTGCCAGCAGCTTAGAGAACCGGTGGTCAGACTTAAGGGAGACCCAGTACTTC. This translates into CASSLENRWSDLRETQYF.

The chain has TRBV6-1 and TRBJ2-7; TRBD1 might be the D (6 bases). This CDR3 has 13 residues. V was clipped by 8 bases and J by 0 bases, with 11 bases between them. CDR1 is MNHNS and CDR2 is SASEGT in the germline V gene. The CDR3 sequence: CASSGTFSYEQYF. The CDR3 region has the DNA TGTGCCAGCTCCGGGACATTCTCCTACGAGCAGTACTTC.

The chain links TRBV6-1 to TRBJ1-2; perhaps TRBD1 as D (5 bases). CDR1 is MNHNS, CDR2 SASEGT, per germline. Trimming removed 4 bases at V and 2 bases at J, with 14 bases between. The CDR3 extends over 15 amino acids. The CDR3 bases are TGTGCCAGCAGTGCGGGGGGTGAACCCAACTATGGCTACACCTTC. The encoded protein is CASSAGGEPNYGYTF.

In nucleotides, the CDR3 is TGTGCCAGCAGCGTACGTCAGGGGCTTTGGGAAGAGACCCAGTACTTC. It translates to CASSVRQGLWEETQYF. The rearrangement links TRBV9 to TRBJ2-5, with a possible D match to TRBD1 (6 bases). V lost 1 base and J lost 3, with 16 bases in between. The CDR3 spans 16 residues. CDR1 is SGDLS, CDR2 YYNGEE, per germline.

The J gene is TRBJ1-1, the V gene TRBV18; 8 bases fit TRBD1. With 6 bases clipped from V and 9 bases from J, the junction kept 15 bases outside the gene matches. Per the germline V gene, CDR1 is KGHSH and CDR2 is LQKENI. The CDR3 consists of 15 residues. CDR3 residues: CASSQGGTGRLQAFF. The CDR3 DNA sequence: TGTGCCAGCTCCCAAGGTGGGACAGGCCGACTCCAAGCTTTCTTT.